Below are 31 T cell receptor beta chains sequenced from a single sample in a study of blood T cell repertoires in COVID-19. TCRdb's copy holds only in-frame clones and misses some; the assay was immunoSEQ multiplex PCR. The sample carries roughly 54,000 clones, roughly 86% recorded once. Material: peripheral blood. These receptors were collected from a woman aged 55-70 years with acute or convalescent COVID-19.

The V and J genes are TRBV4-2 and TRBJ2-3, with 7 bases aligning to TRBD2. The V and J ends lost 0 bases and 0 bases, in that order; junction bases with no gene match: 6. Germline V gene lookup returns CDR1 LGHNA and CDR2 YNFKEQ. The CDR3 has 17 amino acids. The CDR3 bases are TGTGCCAGCAGCCAAGAAGGAGCGGGGCGGAGCACAGATACGCAGTATTTT. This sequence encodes CASSQEGAGRSTDTQYF.

The CDR3 DNA reads TGTGCCAGCAGCCAATTATCCGGGACAGGTTTTAAGAAAAGCTCCTACAATGAGCAGTTCTTC. As protein: CASSQLSGTGFKKSSYNEQFF. V is TRBV14 and J is TRBJ2-1; 8 bases are a match to TRBD1. Germline V lookup: CDR1 SGHDN, CDR2 FVKESK. This CDR3 comprises 21 residues. With 2 bases clipped from V and 0 bases from J, the junction kept 18 bases outside the gene matches.

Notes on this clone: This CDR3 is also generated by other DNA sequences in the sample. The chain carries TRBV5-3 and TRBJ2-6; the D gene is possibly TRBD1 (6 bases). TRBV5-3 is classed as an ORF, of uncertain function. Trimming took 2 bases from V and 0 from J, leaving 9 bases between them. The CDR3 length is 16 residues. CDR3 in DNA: TGTGCCAGAAGCTTAACAGGGCACTCTGGGGCCAACGTCCTGACTTTC. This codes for CARSLTGHSGANVLTF.

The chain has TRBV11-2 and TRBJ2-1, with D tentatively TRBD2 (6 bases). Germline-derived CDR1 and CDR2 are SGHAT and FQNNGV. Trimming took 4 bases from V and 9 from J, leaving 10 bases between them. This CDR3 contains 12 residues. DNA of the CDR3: TGTGCCAGCAGCTCGGACTATTTTGAGCAGTTCTTC. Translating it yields CASSSDYFEQFF.

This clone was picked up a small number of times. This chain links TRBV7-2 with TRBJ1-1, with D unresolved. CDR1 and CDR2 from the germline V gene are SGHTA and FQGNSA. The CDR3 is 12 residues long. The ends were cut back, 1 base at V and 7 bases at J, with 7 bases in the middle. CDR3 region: CASSLDRFEAFF. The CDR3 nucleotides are TGTGCCAGCAGCTTAGATAGATTTGAAGCTTTCTTT.

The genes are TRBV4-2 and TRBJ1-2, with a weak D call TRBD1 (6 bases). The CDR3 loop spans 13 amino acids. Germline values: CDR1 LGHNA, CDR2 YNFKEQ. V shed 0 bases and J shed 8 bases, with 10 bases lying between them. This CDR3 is CASSQDRGEGYTF. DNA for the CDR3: TGTGCCAGCAGCCAAGACAGGGGAGAGGGCTACACCTTC.

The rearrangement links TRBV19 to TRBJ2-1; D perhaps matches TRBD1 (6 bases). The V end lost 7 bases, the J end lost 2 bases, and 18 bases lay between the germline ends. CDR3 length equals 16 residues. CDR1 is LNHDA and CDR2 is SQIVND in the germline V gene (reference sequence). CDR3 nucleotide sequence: TGTGCCAGTAAACCGGCAAACAGGGCCACCTACAATGAGCAGTTCTTC. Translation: CASKPANRATYNEQFF.

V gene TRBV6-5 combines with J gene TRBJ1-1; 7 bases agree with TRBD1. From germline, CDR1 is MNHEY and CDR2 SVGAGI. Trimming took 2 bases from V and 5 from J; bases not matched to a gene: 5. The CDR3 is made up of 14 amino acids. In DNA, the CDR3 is TGTGCCAGCAGTTACGAGACAGGGATAACTGAAGCTTTCTTT. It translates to CASSYETGITEAFF.

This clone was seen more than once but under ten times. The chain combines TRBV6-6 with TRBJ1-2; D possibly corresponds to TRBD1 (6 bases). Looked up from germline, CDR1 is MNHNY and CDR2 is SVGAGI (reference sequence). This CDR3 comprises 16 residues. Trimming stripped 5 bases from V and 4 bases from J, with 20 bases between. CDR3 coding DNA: TGTGCCAGCAGTCGATCTCGGGACATGAACCCCTATGGCTACACCTTC. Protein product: CASSRSRDMNPYGYTF.

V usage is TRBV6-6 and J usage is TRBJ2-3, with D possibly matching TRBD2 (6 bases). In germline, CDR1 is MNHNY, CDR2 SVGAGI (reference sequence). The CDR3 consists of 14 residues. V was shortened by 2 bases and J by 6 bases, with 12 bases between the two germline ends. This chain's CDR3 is CASSYGGGSDTQYF. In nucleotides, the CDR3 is TGTGCCAGCAGTTACGGAGGAGGGTCGGATACGCAGTATTTT.

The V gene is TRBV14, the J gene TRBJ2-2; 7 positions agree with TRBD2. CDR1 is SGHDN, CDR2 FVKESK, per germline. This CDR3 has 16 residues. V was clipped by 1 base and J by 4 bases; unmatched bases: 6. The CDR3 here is CASSQGLAKSTGELFF. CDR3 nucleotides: TGTGCCAGCAGCCAAGGACTAGCAAAGAGCACCGGGGAGCTGTTTTTT. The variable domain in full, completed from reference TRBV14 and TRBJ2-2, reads EAGVTQFPSHSVIEKGQTVTLRCDPISGHDNLYWYRRVMGKEIKFLLHFVKESKQDESGMPNNRFLAERTGGTYSTLKVQPAELEDSGVYFCASSQGLAKSTGELFFGEGSRLTVL.

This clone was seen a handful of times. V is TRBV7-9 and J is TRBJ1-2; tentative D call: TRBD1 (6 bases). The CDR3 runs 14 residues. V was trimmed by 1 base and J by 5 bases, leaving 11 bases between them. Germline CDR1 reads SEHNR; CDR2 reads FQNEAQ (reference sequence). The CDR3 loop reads CASSLGGQHYGYTF. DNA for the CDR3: TGTGCCAGCAGCTTAGGGGGGCAGCATTATGGCTACACCTTC.

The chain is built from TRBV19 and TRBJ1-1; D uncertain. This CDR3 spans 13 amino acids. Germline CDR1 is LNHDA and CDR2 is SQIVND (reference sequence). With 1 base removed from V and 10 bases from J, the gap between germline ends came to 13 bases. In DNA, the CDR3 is TGTGCCAGTAGTATAGCGGAGGGTCAACGAGCTTTCTTT. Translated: CASSIAEGQRAFF. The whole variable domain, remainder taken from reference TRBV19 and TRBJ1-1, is DGGITQSPKYLFRKEGQNVTLSCEQNLNHDAMYWYRQDPGQGLRLIYYSQIVNDFQKGDIAEGYSVSREKKESFPLTVTSAQKNPTAFYLCASSIAEGQRAFFGQGTRLTVV.

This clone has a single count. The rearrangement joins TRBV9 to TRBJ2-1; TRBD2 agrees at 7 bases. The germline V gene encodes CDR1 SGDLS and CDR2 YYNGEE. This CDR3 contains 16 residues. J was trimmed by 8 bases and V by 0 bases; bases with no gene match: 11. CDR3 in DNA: TGTGCCAGCAGCGTAGCCCCAGCGGGGAGGGACGATGAGCAGTTCTTC. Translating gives CASSVAPAGRDDEQFF.

The CDR3 loop is CASSLVVTETQYF. CDR3 DNA: TGTGCCAGCAGCTTGGTAGTCACAGAGACCCAGTACTTC. V is TRBV7-2 and J is TRBJ2-5; D unresolved. The CDR3 length is 13 residues. V lost 3 bases and J lost 4, with 9 bases in between. The germline V gene has CDR1 SGHTA and CDR2 FQGNSA. Looking up the rest from reference TRBV7-2 and TRBJ2-5 gives the full variable domain: GAGVSQSPSNKVTEKGKDVELRCDPISGHTALYWYRQSLGQGLEFLIYFQGNSAPDKSGLPSDRFSAERTGGSVSTLTIQRTQQEDSAVYLCASSLVVTETQYFGPGTRLLVL.

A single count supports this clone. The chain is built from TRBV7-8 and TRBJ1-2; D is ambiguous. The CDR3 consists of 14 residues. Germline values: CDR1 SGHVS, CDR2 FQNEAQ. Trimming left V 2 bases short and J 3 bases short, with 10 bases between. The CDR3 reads CASSLTFRDYGYTF. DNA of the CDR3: TGTGCCAGCAGCTTAACCTTTCGCGACTATGGCTACACCTTC.

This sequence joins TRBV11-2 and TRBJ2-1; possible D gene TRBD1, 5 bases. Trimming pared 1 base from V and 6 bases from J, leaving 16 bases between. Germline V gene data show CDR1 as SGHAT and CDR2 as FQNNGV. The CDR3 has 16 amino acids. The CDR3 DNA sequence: TGTGCCAGCAGCTTAGTTCCTCAGGGATTAAGCAATGAGCAGTTCTTC. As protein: CASSLVPQGLSNEQFF.

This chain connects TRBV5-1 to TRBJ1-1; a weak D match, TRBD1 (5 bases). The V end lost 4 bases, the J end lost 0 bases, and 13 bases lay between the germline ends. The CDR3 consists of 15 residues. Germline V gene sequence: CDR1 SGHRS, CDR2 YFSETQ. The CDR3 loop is CASSTGDSLNTEAFF. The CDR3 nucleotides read TGCGCCAGCAGCACAGGCGACAGTCTGAACACTGAAGCTTTCTTT.

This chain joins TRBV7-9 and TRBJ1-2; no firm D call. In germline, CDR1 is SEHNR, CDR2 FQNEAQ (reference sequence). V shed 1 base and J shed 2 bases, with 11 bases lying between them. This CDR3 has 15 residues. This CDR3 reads CASSLDIGENYGYTF. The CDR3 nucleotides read TGTGCCAGCAGCTTAGATATTGGAGAAAACTATGGCTACACCTTC.

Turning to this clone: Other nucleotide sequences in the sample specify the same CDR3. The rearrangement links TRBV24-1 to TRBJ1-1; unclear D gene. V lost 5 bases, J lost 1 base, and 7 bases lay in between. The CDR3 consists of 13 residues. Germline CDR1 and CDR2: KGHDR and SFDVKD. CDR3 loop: CATSGGGNTEAFF. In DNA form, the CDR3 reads TGTGCCACCAGTGGGGGAGGGAACACTGAAGCTTTCTTT.

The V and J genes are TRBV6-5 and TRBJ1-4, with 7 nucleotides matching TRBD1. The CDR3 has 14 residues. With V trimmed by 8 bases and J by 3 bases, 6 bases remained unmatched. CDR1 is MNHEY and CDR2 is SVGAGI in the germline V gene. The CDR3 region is CASGRDSANEKLFF. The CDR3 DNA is TGTGCCAGCGGAAGGGACAGCGCTAATGAAAAACTGTTTTTT.

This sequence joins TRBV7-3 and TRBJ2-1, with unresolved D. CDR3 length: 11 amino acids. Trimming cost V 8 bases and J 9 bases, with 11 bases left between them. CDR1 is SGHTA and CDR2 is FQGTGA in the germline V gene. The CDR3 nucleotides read TGTGCCAGCCCCCGCTACGGTGAGCAGTTCTTC. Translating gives CASPRYGEQFF.

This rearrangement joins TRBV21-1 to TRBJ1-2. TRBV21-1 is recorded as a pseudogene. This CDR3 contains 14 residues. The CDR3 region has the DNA TGTGCCAGCAGCAAAGCACGAGGGCTAACTGGCTACACCTTC. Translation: CASSKARGLTGYTF.

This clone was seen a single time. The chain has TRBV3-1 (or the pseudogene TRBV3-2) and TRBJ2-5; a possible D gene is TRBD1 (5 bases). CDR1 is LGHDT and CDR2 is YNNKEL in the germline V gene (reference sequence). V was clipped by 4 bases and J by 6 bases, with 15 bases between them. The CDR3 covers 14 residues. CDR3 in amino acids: CASSLPAKGQTQYF. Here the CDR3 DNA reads TGTGCCAGCAGCCTGCCCGCAAAGGGGCAGACCCAGTACTTC.

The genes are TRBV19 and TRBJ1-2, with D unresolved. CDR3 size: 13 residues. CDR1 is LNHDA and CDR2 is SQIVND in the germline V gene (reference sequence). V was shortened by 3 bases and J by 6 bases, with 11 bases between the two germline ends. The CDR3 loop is CASSIYFGDGYTF. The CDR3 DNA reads TGTGCCAGTAGTATCTATTTCGGAGATGGCTACACCTTC.

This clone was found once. CDR3 in DNA: TGTGCCAGCAGTGTGACAGGGGTTGACTCACCCCTCCACTTT. It translates to CASSVTGVDSPLHF. The chain recombines TRBV2 with TRBJ1-6, with TRBD1 identical over 8 bases. V shed 4 bases, J shed 10 bases, and the junction held 6 bases outside the gene matches. This CDR3 has 14 residues. CDR1 is SNHLY and CDR2 is FYNNEI in the germline V gene.

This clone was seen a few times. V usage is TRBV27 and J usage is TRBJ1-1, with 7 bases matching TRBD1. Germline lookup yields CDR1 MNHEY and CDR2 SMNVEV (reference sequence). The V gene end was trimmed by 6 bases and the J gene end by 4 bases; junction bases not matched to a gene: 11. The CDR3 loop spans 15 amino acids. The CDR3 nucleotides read TGTGCCAGCAGGCAGATATACAGGGGACCCACTGAAGCTTTCTTT. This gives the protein CASRQIYRGPTEAFF.

The CDR3 loop is CASSPPELGNTIYF. The CDR3 coding sequence is TGTGCCAGCTCACCACCCGAGTTAGGAAACACCATATATTTT. This chain links TRBV18 with TRBJ1-3; D ambiguous. V gave up 0 bases and J gave up 4 bases, with 7 bases separating them. Looked up from germline, CDR1 is KGHSH and CDR2 is LQKENI. The CDR3 spans 14 residues. The whole variable domain, filled in from reference TRBV18 and TRBJ1-3, reads NAGVMQNPRHLVRRRGQEARLRCSPMKGHSHVYWYRQLPEEGLKFMVYLQKENIIDESGMPKERFSAEFPKEGPSILRIQQVVRGDSAAYFCASSPPELGNTIYFGEGSWLTVV.

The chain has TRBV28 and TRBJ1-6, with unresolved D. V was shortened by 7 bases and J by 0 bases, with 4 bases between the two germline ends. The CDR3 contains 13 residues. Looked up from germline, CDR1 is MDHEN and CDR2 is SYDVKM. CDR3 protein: CASTYSYNSPLHF. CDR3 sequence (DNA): TGTGCCAGCACGTACTCCTATAATTCACCCCTCCACTTT. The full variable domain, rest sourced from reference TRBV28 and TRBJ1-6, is DVKVTQSSRYLVKRTGEKVFLECVQDMDHENMFWYRQDPGLGLRLIYFSYDVKMKEKGDIPEGYSVSREKKERFSLILESASTNQTSMYLCASTYSYNSPLHFGNGTRLTVT.

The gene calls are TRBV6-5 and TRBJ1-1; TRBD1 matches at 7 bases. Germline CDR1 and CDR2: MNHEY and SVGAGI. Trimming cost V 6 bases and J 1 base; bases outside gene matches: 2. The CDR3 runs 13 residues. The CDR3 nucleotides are TGTGCCAGCAGCCGGACAGGGAACACTGAAGCTTTCTTT. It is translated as CASSRTGNTEAFF.

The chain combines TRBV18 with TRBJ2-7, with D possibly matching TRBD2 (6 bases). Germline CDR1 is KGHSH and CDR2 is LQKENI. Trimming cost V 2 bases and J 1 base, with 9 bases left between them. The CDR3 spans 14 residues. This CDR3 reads CASSPGTGSYEQYF. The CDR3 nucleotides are TGTGCCAGCTCACCAGGGACTGGGTCCTACGAGCAGTACTTC. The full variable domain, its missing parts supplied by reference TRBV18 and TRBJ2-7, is NAGVMQNPRHLVRRRGQEARLRCSPMKGHSHVYWYRQLPEEGLKFMVYLQKENIIDESGMPKERFSAEFPKEGPSILRIQQVVRGDSAAYFCASSPGTGSYEQYFGPGTRLTVT.